These 6 T cell receptor beta chains were all obtained from the same sample, sequenced in a study of T-cell reconstitution after alpha-beta-depleted transplantation in children. Unique molecular identifiers were used in preparing the TCRbeta library. TCRdb independently ran MiXCR on the PCR reads; one entry per CDR3 protein. The sample holds around 130,000 distinct CDR3 sequences, about a tenth seen once. This specimen consisted of PBMCs, mostly from graft donor cells, obtained 180 days after TCRalphabeta/CD19-depleted stem cell transplant. Source of these receptors: a girl under three years old who had a stem cell transplant for combined immunodeficiency, so the T cells may come from the graft donor.

The chain has TRBV7-8 and TRBJ2-7; tentatively, D is TRBD1 (6 bases). The V gene's germline CDR1 is SGHVS and CDR2 FQNEAQ. This CDR3 has 13 amino acids. Trimming cost V 3 bases and J 5 bases, with 11 bases left between them. The DNA of the CDR3 is TGTGCCAGCAGCTTTCAGGGGAGCGACGAGCAGTACTTC. It is translated as CASSFQGSDEQYF.

V gene TRBV6-2 or TRBV6-3 combines with J gene TRBJ2-7; TRBD1 or TRBD2 may be the D gene (6 bases each). The CDR3 runs to 21 residues. Germline CDR1 and CDR2: MNHEY and SVGEGT. V lost 6 bases, J lost 3 bases, and 36 bases lay in between. The chain's CDR3 is CASSLGGHLGLSTSSFYEQYF. The CDR3 DNA sequence: TGTGCCAGCAGCCTAGGGGGACACCTAGGATTATCGACTAGTTCTTTCTACGAGCAGTACTTC.

The V call is TRBV5-1, the J call TRBJ1-1; D call uncertain. Trimming removed 0 bases at V and 2 bases at J, with 11 bases between. The germline V gene encodes CDR1 SGHRS and CDR2 YFSETQ. The CDR3 consists of 15 residues. The CDR3 loop is CASSLAAVGNTEAFF. The CDR3 region has the DNA TGCGCCAGCAGCTTGGCGGCGGTGGGAAACACTGAAGCTTTCTTT. Based on the CDR3 plus reference TRBV5-1 and TRBJ1-1, the full variable domain is KAGVTQTPRYLIKTRGQQVTLSCSPISGHRSVSWYQQTPGQGLQFLFEYFSETQRNKGNFPGRFSGRQFSNSRSEMNVSTLELGDSALYLCASSLAAVGNTEAFFGQGTRLTVV.

The genes are TRBV20-1 and TRBJ2-7; 9 positions agree with TRBD1. Germline CDR1 reads DFQATT; CDR2 reads SNEGSKA (reference sequence). The CDR3 sequence is 15 residues long. After removal of 5 bases from V and 0 bases from J, the junction contained 8 bases not matched to a gene. The CDR3 loop is CSAFQGQGSSYEQYF. The CDR3 coding sequence is TGCAGTGCTTTTCAGGGACAGGGAAGCTCCTACGAGCAGTACTTC.

This clonotype was seen a few times. The chain recombines TRBV7-2 with TRBJ2-7, with no clear D. CDR3 length equals 15 residues. Between the trimmed V and J ends, which lost 0 bases and 1 base, there was a span of 10 bases. Looked up from germline, CDR1 is SGHTA and CDR2 is FQGNSA. For the CDR3, the DNA is TGTGCCAGCAGCTTAGCGGCAGGCCCATCCTACGAGCAGTACTTC. It encodes CASSLAAGPSYEQYF.

The chain combines TRBV7-2 with TRBJ1-3; D is uncertain. The CDR3 contains 15 residues. Germline V gene sequence: CDR1 SGHTA, CDR2 FQGNSA. Trimming took off 1 base at V and 3 bases at J, with 10 bases between the two ends. The CDR3 DNA reads as TGTGCCAGCAGCTTAGTGTCGGGTAGTGGAAACACCATATATTTT. Its protein product is CASSLVSGSGNTIYF.